The 2 T cell receptor beta chains presented below share a single source sample, sequenced in a study of T cells in Graves' hyperthyroidism and ophthalmopathy. Amplified regions were TCR beta CDR3 sequences from RNA transcripts. Using the HTBI primer set, a first-round RT-PCR was run on the TCR CDR3. TCRdb ran MiXCR on the multiplex PCR reads and lists one entry per CDR3 protein. The sample carries fewer than 500,000 distinct CDR3 sequences, about 14% recorded once. Sequenced material: blood. The receptors originated from a man in his late teens or twenties with Graves' ophthalmopathy.

This clonotype came up many times. V gene TRBV7-9 combines with J gene TRBJ1-2, with TRBD1 matching 10 bases. The ends lost 5 bases at V and 5 bases at J; junction bases unmatched: 14. Germline V gene data show CDR1 as SEHNR and CDR2 as FQNEAQ (reference sequence). The CDR3 loop spans 17 amino acids. CDR3 sequence: CASSGTGTGVLGYGYTF. CDR3 DNA: TGTGCCAGCAGCGGAACCGGGACAGGGGTTCTCGGATATGGCTACACCTTC.

This clonotype was recorded at least ten times. This chain links TRBV9 with TRBJ2-5, with D hard to call. Germline V CDR1 and CDR2: SGDLS, YYNGEE. The CDR3 runs 13 residues. V lost 0 bases, J lost 5 bases, and 8 bases lay in between. CDR3 sequence (DNA): TGTGCCAGCAGCGTAGAGGCGGATGAGACCCAGTACTTC. It is translated as CASSVEADETQYF. Full variable domain (remainder filled in from reference TRBV9 and TRBJ2-5): DSGVTQTPKHLITATGQRVTLRCSPRSGDLSVYWYQQSLDQGLQFLIQYYNGEERAKGNILERFSAQQFPDLHSELNLSSLELGDSALYFCASSVEADETQYFGPGTRLLVL.